These T cell receptor beta chains were read from a single sample in a study of control samples from healthy donors and cancer patients. Clones were read by immunoSEQ multiplex PCR, and TCRdb kept only the in-frame ones, dropping some. The sample contains more than 75,000 clones, 84% of which appear only once. Material for sequencing was PBMCs. These receptors were taken from a man between 65 and 85 years old with lung cancer. CDR3s include the opening cysteine and the closing phenylalanine or tryptophan. A D gene is named only where the DNA matches it firmly. A clone size is listed for some rows: how often the clone was seen (once, few, many), or a class if it is expanded.

>TRBV11-3|NA|TRBJ2-7|NA
CASSPSRGDEQYF
TGTGCCAGCAGCCCCTCCAGAGGGGACGAGCAGTACTTC
>TRBV28|NA|TRBJ2-5|NA
CASSFRDRQETQYF
TGTGCCAGCAGTTTCCGGGACCGACAAGAGACCCAGTACTTC
>TRBV11-2|NA|TRBJ2-3|NA
CASSLEVQNTDTQYF
TGTGCCAGCAGCTTAGAGGTCCAGAACACAGATACGCAGTATTTT
>TRBV4-1|NA|TRBJ2-3|TRBD2
CASSRGTSGGADTQYF
TGCGCCAGCAGCCGGGGGACTAGCGGGGGGGCAGATACGCAGTATTTT
>TRBV6-5|NA|TRBJ1-4|TRBD1
CASRTGEVDEKLFF
TGTGCCAGCAGGACAGGGGAGGTGGATGAAAAACTGTTTTTT
>TRBV5-1|NA|TRBJ1-4|NA
CASSSAQGLGEKLFF
TGCGCCAGCAGCTCTGCTCAGGGGCTAGGGGAAAAACTGTTTTTT
>TRBV7-8|NA|TRBJ1-5|NA
CASSPQGPQPQHF
TGTGCCAGCAGCCCCCAGGGGCCTCAGCCCCAGCATTTT
>TRBV2|NA|TRBJ2-3|NA
CASKPFTDTQYF
TGTGCCAGCAAACCCTTCACAGATACGCAGTATTTT
>TRBV6-1|NA|TRBJ2-2|TRBD1
CASSEGTGGANTGELFF
TGTGCCAGCAGTGAAGGGACAGGGGGCGCAAACACCGGGGAGCTGTTTTTT
>TRBV7-3|NA|TRBJ2-7|NA
CASSIGGVGEQYF
TGTGCCAGCAGCATAGGAGGAGTGGGCGAGCAGTACTTC
>TRBV14|NA|TRBJ2-1|NA
CASSPARDEQFF
TGTGCCAGCAGCCCAGCCAGAGATGAGCAGTTCTTC
>TRBV11-2|NA|TRBJ1-2|NA
CASSLDDLGAANYGYTF
TGTGCCAGCAGCTTAGACGATCTGGGCGCGGCTAACTATGGCTACACCTTC
>TRBV7-2|NA|TRBJ1-3|NA
CASSLQFGAPGNTIYF
TGTGCCAGCAGCTTACAGTTTGGGGCCCCTGGAAACACCATATATTTT
>TRBV19|NA|TRBJ2-3|TRBD1
CASSRPQGAFTDTQYF
TGTGCCAGTAGTCGGCCCCAGGGGGCGTTCACAGATACGCAGTATTTT
>TRBV4-3|once|TRBJ1-2|NA
CASSQDDVYGYTF
TGCGCCAGCAGCCAAGATGACGTCTATGGCTACACCTTC
>TRBV29-1|few|TRBJ1-2|NA
CSVEAVEWGYTF
TGCAGCGTTGAAGCGGTAGAATGGGGCTACACCTTC
>TRBV5-4|few|TRBJ1-2|TRBD1
CASSRQGENYGYTF
TGTGCCAGCAGCAGACAGGGGGAGAACTATGGCTACACCTTC
>TRBV3-1/TRBV3-2|NA|TRBJ1-1|TRBD1
CASSDRGLSTEAFF
TGTGCCAGCAGCGACAGGGGGCTGAGCACTGAAGCTTTCTTT
>TRBV7-3|NA|TRBJ1-2|TRBD1
CASSFGDREGYTF
TGTGCCAGCAGCTTCGGGGACAGGGAAGGCTACACCTTC
>TRBV30|NA|TRBJ2-1|NA
CAWIHHNEQFF
TGTGCCTGGATTCACCACAATGAGCAGTTCTTC
>TRBV30|once|TRBJ1-1|NA
CAWSVRGPWGTEAFF
TGTGCCTGGAGTGTACGCGGACCTTGGGGCACTGAAGCTTTCTTT
>TRBV24-1|NA|TRBJ2-1|TRBD2
CATSERLAGYVDEQFF
TGTGCCACCAGTGAGAGACTAGCGGGGTACGTAGATGAGCAGTTCTTC
>TRBV5-1|NA|TRBJ2-3|NA
CASSSTGNPTDTQYF
TGCGCCAGCAGCTCTACAGGGAATCCCACAGATACGCAGTATTTT
>TRBV6-5|few|TRBJ1-5|NA
CASSFGGQPQHF
TGTGCCAGCAGTTTCGGTGGCCAGCCCCAGCATTTT
>TRBV7-2|once|TRBJ2-7|TRBD2
CASSSRTSGDYEQYF
TGTGCCAGCAGCTCCCGGACTAGCGGGGACTACGAGCAGTACTTC
>TRBV2|NA|TRBJ2-3|NA
CASWDPTPDTQYF
TGTGCCAGCTGGGACCCAACCCCAGATACGCAGTATTTT
>TRBV7-2|NA|TRBJ1-2|NA
CASSLGRQPYDYTF
TGTGCCAGCAGCTTAGGCAGACAGCCCTATGACTACACCTTC
>TRBV19|NA|TRBJ1-2|TRBD1
CASSLSRQGGYGYTF
TGTGCCAGTAGTCTCTCGCGACAGGGGGGCTATGGCTACACCTTC
>TRBV10-1|NA|TRBJ1-6|TRBD1
CASSDGTGGLNSPLHF
TGCGCCAGCAGTGATGGGACAGGGGGCCTTAATTCACCCCTCCACTTT
>TRBV24-1|NA|TRBJ2-3|NA
CATSDFGTSTQYF
TGTGCCACCAGTGATTTTGGGACTTCTACGCAGTATTTT
>TRBV9|NA|TRBJ2-2|TRBD2
CASSNRLTSGGNTGELFF
TGTGCCAGCAGCAACAGATTGACTAGCGGGGGGAACACCGGGGAGCTGTTTTTT
>TRBV6-4|NA|TRBJ1-2|NA
CASRLGWGNYGYTF
TGTGCCAGCAGGCTGGGGTGGGGGAACTATGGCTACACCTTC
>TRBV27|NA|TRBJ1-4|TRBD1
CASSFGRGSKKLFF
TGTGCCAGCAGTTTCGGCAGGGGGAGTAAAAAACTGTTTTTT
>TRBV9|NA|TRBJ2-7|TRBD2
CASSPREGYEQYF
TGTGCCAGCAGCCCTCGGGAGGGTTACGAGCAGTACTTC
>TRBV9|once|TRBJ2-2|NA
CASSVQGANTGELFF
TGTGCCAGCAGCGTACAGGGAGCGAACACCGGGGAGCTGTTTTTT
>TRBV6-6|NA|TRBJ1-1|NA
CASSYVEGNTEAFF
TGTGCCAGCAGTTACGTGGAGGGAAACACTGAAGCTTTCTTT
>TRBV9|NA|TRBJ2-7|NA
CASSVSPGQTYEQYF
TGTGCCAGCAGCGTAAGTCCGGGACAAACCTACGAGCAGTACTTC
>TRBV19|few|TRBJ1-1|TRBD1
CASSSQGARGTEAFF
TGTGCCAGTAGTAGCCAGGGGGCAAGGGGCACTGAAGCTTTCTTT
>TRBV9|once|TRBJ2-5|NA
CASSPTGETQYF
TGTGCCAGCAGCCCTACGGGGGAGACCCAGTACTTC
>TRBV18|NA|TRBJ2-7|NA
CASSPTGTRTYEQYF
TGTGCCAGCTCACCCACAGGGACGCGGACCTACGAGCAGTACTTC
>TRBV5-8|once|TRBJ1-5|TRBD1
CASSFGRGQSGHQPQHF
TGTGCCAGCAGCTTTGGCAGGGGGCAATCCGGTCATCAGCCCCAGCATTTT